Listed here is a single T cell receptor beta chain. The data belong to a study of cytomegalovirus exposure and HLA in healthy donors. PCR employed 60 Vbeta and 13 Jbeta primers. Here immunoSEQ multiplex PCR was the method, and the copy in TCRdb shows in-frame clones only, minus some. This table has approximately 200,000 clones, about four fifths appearing once. V lost 8 bases to trimming and J lost 9 bases, with 17 bases between them. This CDR3 contains 13 residues. Germline V gene data show CDR1 as LNHDA and CDR2 as SQIVND (reference sequence). Sequenced sample: PBMCs. The clonotype originates from a young woman in good health and CMV-seropositive. The rearrangement links TRBV19 to TRBJ2-1, with a tentative D call TRBD2 (6 bases). CDR3 bases: TGTGCCAGTGGGGACCGGACTACTGCTGAGCAGTTCTTC. This translates into CASGDRTTAEQFF.